This record concerns one T cell receptor (beta chain) sequence. Its target is not known. Amplification of TCR alpha and beta CDR3 regions from RNA used iRepertoire nested multiplex PCR. Tissue mRNA or PBMC total RNA, roughly 90-400 ng, went into one-step reverse transcription and amplification. A single record per CDR3 protein comes from TCRdb applying MiXCR to the multiplex PCR reads. The sample shows approximately 120,000 distinct CDR3 sequences, approximately 25% of them seen only once. This sample is drawn from a study of glioma-infiltrating T cells. The CDR3 covers 14 residues. V gave up 5 bases and J gave up 1 base; unmatched junction bases: 4. Study-level findings and limits: Gliomas, especially low-grade, showed above-expected tissue-blood divergence; non-neoplastic patients showed below. Only very few CDR3 sequences appeared in both tissue and blood.

Sequenced input: glioma tissue, nonneoplastic brain tissue, or PBMCs (not recorded which). This receptor was taken from a human donor with low-grade glioma or glioblastoma, undergoing nonglioma brain surgery, or in good health (not recorded which). The chain links TRBV12-3 or TRBV12-4 to TRBJ1-1, with 7 bases matching TRBD1. The CDR3 region is CASSETGWNTEAFF. CDR3 nucleotide sequence: TGTGCCAGCAGTGAGACAGGGTGGAACACTGAAGCTTTCTTT.